One and the same sample provided the 21 T cell receptor beta chains below, sequenced in a study of blood T cells in healthy people across ages. The authors ran a second PCR of 7 to 11 cycles using a sample-barcoded 5' primer and a J-beta primer mix. TCRdb ran MiXCR on the 5' RACE reads and lists one entry per CDR3 protein. The repertoire has roughly 1.9 million distinct CDR3 sequences, about two fifths of them found once; the top ten carry approximately 22%. The sequenced sample consisted of blood. The receptors come from a human donor in good health.

The gene calls are TRBV6-1 and TRBJ2-5; D remains ambiguous. This CDR3 is 16 amino acids long. Germline V CDR1 and CDR2: MNHNS, SASEGT. The V gene lost 0 bases and the J gene lost 1 base, with 12 bases spanning the gap. The CDR3 coding sequence is TGTGCCAGCAGTGAAGCGCGAGGAGTAGGCCAAGAGACCCAGTACTTC. Protein product: CASSEARGVGQETQYF.

Notes on this clonotype: At one end the junction does not follow the germline gene, possibly because of a read error. V and J are TRBV20-1 and TRBJ2-5; D remains unclear. The J call could be wrong; TRBJ2-7 is a better fit for the DNA end. The CDR3 is made up of 13 amino acids. Looked up from germline, CDR1 is DFQATT and CDR2 is SNEGSKA (reference sequence). The CDR3 spells CSARDPGSIEQYF. The CDR3 DNA follows: TGCAGTGCGAGAGACCCCGGCTCCATCGAGCAGTACTTC.

The chain joins TRBV14 to TRBJ2-3; D unclear. This CDR3 is 16 amino acids long. The germline CDR1 and CDR2 sequences are SGHDN and FVKESK. The V gene lost 2 bases and the J gene lost 0 bases, with 12 bases spanning the gap. The DNA of the CDR3 is TGTGCCAGCAGCCAACTACGTCACTCTAGCACAGATACGCAGTATTTT. It specifies CASSQLRHSSTDTQYF.

The chain couples TRBV9 to TRBJ2-4, with a tentative D call TRBD1 (5 bases). The J call may not be correct, given that the DNA end is closer to TRBJ2-7. Germline CDR1 and CDR2: SGDLS and YYNGEE. There are 13 residues in the CDR3. The CDR3 DNA is TGTGCCAGCAGCGTACTTAGTAGGGGCGAGCAGTACTTC. Translated: CASSVLSRGEQYF.

This clonotype was found once. This sequence joins TRBV20-1 and TRBJ2-7; D is possibly TRBD2 (7 bases). The CDR3 is made up of 15 amino acids. Trimming removed 0 bases at V and 5 bases at J, with 17 bases between. Looked up from germline, CDR1 is DFQATT and CDR2 is SNEGSKA (reference sequence). As DNA, the CDR3 is TGCAGTGCTAGAGACCCCGGGGGGCCGGATAACGAGCAGTACTTC. Translating it yields CSARDPGGPDNEQYF.

The chain is built from TRBV5-1 and TRBJ1-1; 8 positions match TRBD1. The CDR3 sequence is 17 residues long. Germline V gene lookup returns CDR1 SGHRS and CDR2 YFSETQ. The junction had 12 bases not matched to a gene; V was cut back by 2 bases and J by 3 bases. The CDR3 here is CASSLGQGAGMDTEAFF. CDR3 coding DNA: TGCGCCAGCAGCTTAGGGCAGGGGGCAGGGATGGACACTGAAGCTTTCTTT.

The chain has TRBV11-3 and TRBJ2-5; D could derive from TRBD1 or TRBD2 (5 bases each). Trimming took off 0 bases at V and 4 bases at J, with 12 bases between the two ends. This CDR3 is built from 15 residues. CDR1 SGHNT and CDR2 YENEEA come from the germline V gene. CDR3 sequence: CASSLDQDGAETQYF. Written as DNA, the CDR3 is TGTGCCAGCAGCTTAGATCAAGACGGGGCAGAGACCCAGTACTTC.

The sample holds a few counts of this clonotype. V is TRBV28 and J is TRBJ2-1; TRBD2 agrees at 8 bases. CDR3 length: 15 amino acids. With V trimmed by 3 bases and J by 3 bases, 4 bases remained unmatched. Germline CDR1 MDHEN, CDR2 SYDVKM. This CDR3 reads CASSFRGGVYNEQFF. CDR3 nucleotide sequence: TGTGCCAGCAGTTTCCGGGGGGGAGTCTACAATGAGCAGTTCTTC.

The J gene is TRBJ2-7, the V gene TRBV6-1; D may match TRBD1 or TRBD2 (6 bases each). The J call is in doubt because the DNA end fits TRBJ2-5 better. Per the germline V gene, CDR1 is MNHNS and CDR2 is SASEGT. This CDR3 is built from 14 residues. The CDR3 region is CASSEVRGPETQYF. CDR3 bases: TGTGCCAGCAGTGAAGTTCGGGGGCCAGAGACCCAGTACTTC.

Notes on this clonotype: One end of the junction varies from germline; a read error may be responsible. The rearrangement links TRBV29-1 to TRBJ2-3, with D unresolved. The CDR3 length is 12 residues. Germline CDR1 SQVTM, CDR2 ANQGSEA. The CDR3 coding sequence is TGCAGCGTTCTAGATCGCACAGATGCGCAGTATTTT. Translation gives CSVLDRTDAQYF.

This clonotype was observed a handful of times. The V call is TRBV20-1, the J call TRBJ2-7, with D unresolved. The CDR3 extends over 12 amino acids. Per the germline V gene, CDR1 is DFQATT and CDR2 is SNEGSKA (reference sequence). The V end was cut by 4 bases, the J end by 1 base, with 8 bases between. CDR3 nucleotides: TGCAGTGCTACAGGTGATTCCTACGAGCAGTACTTC. This translates into CSATGDSYEQYF.

This clonotype has a handful of counts. The rearrangement uses TRBV11-3 and TRBJ2-1, with TRBD2 identical over 14 bases. CDR3 length: 17 residues. Looked up from germline, CDR1 is SGHNT and CDR2 is YENEEA. Trimming removed 4 bases from V and 7 bases from J; junction bases left unmatched: 9. CDR3 bases: TGTGCCAGCAGCTCCGGTCGGACTAGCGGGGGGTGGAATGAGCAGTTCTTC. Translated, it gives CASSSGRTSGGWNEQFF.

This clonotype has at least ten counts. This chain uses TRBV10-3 with TRBJ1-2; D is ambiguous. V lost 7 bases, J lost 4 bases, and 13 bases lay in between. The germline gives CDR1 ENHRY, CDR2 SYGVKD. The CDR3 consists of 13 residues. The CDR3 reads CAITMDLSYGYTF. CDR3 in DNA: TGTGCCATCACCATGGACTTATCCTATGGCTACACCTTC.

On this clonotype: The junction does not match germline at one end; this may be a read error. The rearrangement joins TRBV29-1 to TRBJ2-5; D not certain. The CDR3 loop spans 14 amino acids. Germline V gene data show CDR1 as SQVTM and CDR2 as ANQGSEA. The CDR3 loop reads CGVPIGSRQETQYF. Written as DNA, the CDR3 is TGCGGCGTTCCGATTGGTTCAAGGCAAGAGACCCAGTACTTC.

This chain links TRBV28 with TRBJ1-4; D is ambiguous. Germline CDR1 reads MDHEN; CDR2 reads SYDVKM. This CDR3 is built from 18 residues. The germline V and J ends were trimmed by 6 bases and 4 bases, with 24 bases remaining between them. The CDR3 DNA reads as TGTGCCAGCAGCGAAGCCCAACGCCATCGGAGGGTTAATGAAAAACTGTTTTTT. It yields the protein CASSEAQRHRRVNEKLFF.

This sequence joins TRBV5-1 and TRBJ1-4, with a tentative D call TRBD1 (6 bases). Germline V gives CDR1 SGHRS, CDR2 YFSETQ. This CDR3 is 16 amino acids long. Trimming took 5 bases from V and 1 from J, leaving 15 bases between them. The CDR3 nucleotides are TGCGCCAGCAGGTGGTCTGGGGGCGGAACTAATGAAAAACTGTTTTTT. Protein product: CASRWSGGGTNEKLFF.

This clonotype has more than one count but fewer than ten. This rearrangement joins TRBV20-1 to TRBJ1-2, with D perhaps TRBD1 (6 bases). Looked up from germline, CDR1 is DFQATT and CDR2 is SNEGSKA (reference sequence). The V end lost 4 bases, the J end lost 8 bases, and 17 bases lay between the germline ends. CDR3 length equals 13 residues. CDR3 loop: CSATTGHPQGYTF. The CDR3 coding sequence is TGCAGTGCTACCACGGGACATCCTCAGGGCTACACCTTC.

In its sample, this clonotype was seen a few times. The chain combines TRBV24-1 with TRBJ1-2; D unresolved. Trimming left V 1 base short and J 5 bases short, with 7 bases between. Looked up from germline, CDR1 is KGHDR and CDR2 is SFDVKD. This CDR3 is built from 13 residues. The CDR3 reads CATSDFSGYGYTF. CDR3 nucleotides: TGTGCCACCAGTGATTTCTCGGGGTATGGCTACACCTTC.

This clonotype came up a few times. This chain links TRBV6-2 or TRBV6-3 with TRBJ1-2; possible D gene TRBD1, 5 bases. Germline CDR1 and CDR2: MNHEY and SVGEGT. CDR3 length: 14 residues. Trimming removed 4 bases at V and 3 bases at J, with 12 bases between. The DNA for the CDR3 is TGTGCCAGCAGTTCTAGACAGTCCCACTATGGCTACACCTTC. Translated, it gives CASSSRQSHYGYTF.

A single count supports this clonotype. J is TRBJ2-5 and V is TRBV6-6; D gene ambiguous. Germline lookup yields CDR1 MNHNY and CDR2 SVGAGI (reference sequence). CDR3 size: 15 residues. The V and J ends lost 4 bases and 4 bases respectively, with 16 bases between them. CDR3 sequence reads: CASSFSLLGGETQYF. CDR3 sequence (DNA): TGTGCCAGCAGTTTCAGCCTTCTTGGTGGAGAGACCCAGTACTTC.

This clonotype was counted a few times. V usage is TRBV2 and J usage is TRBJ2-1; TRBD2 matches 9 bases. The CDR3 is made up of 16 amino acids. Germline CDR1 SNHLY, CDR2 FYNNEI. J lost 8 bases, V lost 3 bases, and 11 bases had no gene match. The CDR3 bases are TGTGCCAGCAGTGACCCCGCGGGGGGGAGTCTCTATGAGCAGTTCTTC. Protein sequence: CASSDPAGGSLYEQFF.